Included here is one T cell receptor (beta chain) sequence, with context. Antigen specificity is unknown. The junction does not match germline at one end; this may be a read error. Primers: 60 Vbeta forward and 13 Jbeta reverse. The method was immunoSEQ multiplex PCR; TCRdb's version includes in-frame clones alone and lacks a portion of them. The table has about 160,000 clones, about 75% seen once. The sample is drawn from a study of cytomegalovirus exposure and HLA in healthy donors. Study observations and caveats: A later analysis linked some 18,000 TCR beta sequences to HLA alleles at 0.05 false discovery rate. Certain sequence variants were highly shared and formed a cluster, and this cluster was likely a sequencing artifact.

This CDR3 is 15 amino acids long. Per germline, CDR1 SGHTA and CDR2 FQGNSA. This receptor was identified in a man younger than 35 in good health and CMV-seronegative. The specimen was PBMCs. The genes are TRBV7-2 and TRBJ2-7; tentative D call: TRBD2 (5 bases). CDR3: CASSLALEVTYEQYF. In nucleotides, the CDR3 is TGTGCCAGCAGCCTAGCCCTGGAGGTGACGTACGAGCAGTACTTC.